This T cell receptor beta chain is drawn from a study of early T cells in non-severe SARS-CoV-2 infection. Study overall: Sequencing was performed on bulk RNA from unsorted whole blood, leaving chains unpaired.

This clonotype was detected many times. The antigen is not known. Study-wide findings and caveats: Anti-spike CD8 responses were favored by VDJdb matching, which missed private and CD4 specificities.

TCRdb reprocessed the 5' RACE reads with MiXCR, giving one entry per CDR3 protein. In the table there are about 70,000 distinct CDR3 sequences, around 13% of which are singletons. Germline V gives CDR1 DFQATT, CDR2 SNEGSKA (reference sequence). V was clipped by 0 bases and J by 6 bases; unmatched bases: 7. The CDR3 totals 17 residues. The clonotype comes from an adult who was a healthcare worker with PCR-confirmed SARS-CoV-2 infection or an uninfected control (not recorded which). The rearrangement uses TRBV20-1 and TRBJ2-2; 13 nucleotides agree with TRBD2. Sequenced material: whole blood. In DNA, the CDR3 is TGCAGTGCTAGAGATTTCGGACTAGCGGGAGAGGCCGGGGAGCTGTTTTTT. The encoded protein is CSARDFGLAGEAGELFF.